Detailed here is one TCR beta chain. The data stem from a study of T cell changes during pregnancy in multiple sclerosis. Trimming left V 2 bases short and J 1 base short, with 9 bases between. The CDR3 loop spans 14 amino acids. Germline V gene sequence: CDR1 SGHNT, CDR2 YYREEE (reference sequence). The table came from immunoSEQ multiplex PCR; TCRdb's copy has only in-frame clones and leaves some out. The table has about 31,000 clones, 90% seen once; the top ten hold around 4.1%. The specimen comprised CD8+ T cells from peripheral blood mononuclear cells, sampled in the second trimester of pregnancy. The TCR was taken from a female donor with multiple sclerosis, enrolled in a pregnancy study. The V call is TRBV5-4, the J call TRBJ2-5; a possible D gene is TRBD1 (5 bases). The CDR3 loop reads CASSFRDLQETQYF. The CDR3 DNA sequence: TGTGCCAGCAGCTTCAGGGATCTCCAAGAGACCCAGTACTTC.